A single sample gave rise to the 31 T cell receptor beta chains below, sequenced in a study of blood T cell repertoires in COVID-19. Libraries were prepared by immunoSEQ multiplex PCR; TCRdb keeps only in-frame clonotypes and omits some of them. The table includes some 390,000 clones, around 90% detected once. The sample consisted of peripheral blood. The receptors come from a human donor in a cohort sampled during active COVID-19.

The chain joins TRBV5-8 to TRBJ2-2, with D possibly matching TRBD2 (7 bases). The CDR3 has 16 amino acids. Germline loops: CDR1 SGHTS, CDR2 YDEGEE. The germline V and J ends were trimmed by 0 bases and 4 bases, with 13 bases remaining between them. CDR3 amino acids: CASSLAGGPATGELFF. The CDR3 region has the DNA TGTGCCAGCAGCTTGGCGGGGGGCCCAGCCACCGGGGAGCTGTTTTTT.

This clone is judged medium-sized. The chain couples TRBV6-1 to TRBJ2-6; no clear D. There are 15 residues in the CDR3. Trimming took off 1 base at V and 0 bases at J, with 4 bases between the two ends. In germline, CDR1 is MNHNS, CDR2 SASEGT. CDR3 nucleotides: TGTGCCAGCAGTGAAGACAGCTCTGGGGCCAACGTCCTGACTTTC. Translated, it gives CASSEDSSGANVLTF.

J is TRBJ1-1 and V is TRBV7-2; D uncertain. The CDR3 loop spans 12 amino acids. With 5 bases removed from V and 5 bases from J, the gap between germline ends came to 9 bases. Germline V gene data show CDR1 as SGHTA and CDR2 as FQGNSA. The CDR3 bases are TGTGCCAGCAGCCCCGGGGAGACTGAAGCTTTCTTT. Amino acid sequence: CASSPGETEAFF.

This chain connects TRBV21-1 to TRBJ2-1; the D call in the table, TRBD2, was not verified against the DNA. TRBV21-1 represents a pseudogene. The CDR3 spans 18 residues. This CDR3 reads CASSQTFNLASGYNEQFF. The CDR3 DNA is TGTGCCAGCAGTCAAACCTTCAACCTGGCTAGCGGGTACAATGAGCAGTTCTTC.

The V gene is TRBV28, the J gene TRBJ1-1, with TRBD1 as a possible D gene (5 bases). Germline V lookup: CDR1 MDHEN, CDR2 SYDVKM. This CDR3 is built from 14 residues. Trimming cost V 5 bases and J 3 bases, with 13 bases left between them. Here the CDR3 reads CASSLGGGYTEAFF. CDR3 nucleotides: TGTGCCAGCAGTCTCGGGGGGGGATACACTGAAGCTTTCTTT.

The V and J genes are TRBV19 and TRBJ1-5; D gene uncertain. CDR1 LNHDA and CDR2 SQIVND come from the germline V gene (reference sequence). The CDR3 sequence is 13 residues long. Trimming left V 8 bases short and J 1 base short, with 9 bases between. The CDR3 is CASEGMSNQPQHF. CDR3 DNA sequence: TGTGCCAGTGAGGGTATGAGCAATCAGCCCCAGCATTTT.

V usage is TRBV6-1 and J usage is TRBJ1-4; the D gene is possibly TRBD1 (5 bases). Germline values: CDR1 MNHNS, CDR2 SASEGT. This CDR3 spans 15 amino acids. Trimming removed 5 bases from V and 10 bases from J, with 20 bases in between. The CDR3 DNA reads TGTGCCAGCAGTCAAATACGGGGAGGGGAAGGAAAACTGTTTTTT. Amino acids: CASSQIRGGEGKLFF.

This chain links TRBV5-1 with TRBJ2-2; 8 nucleotides align to TRBD2. CDR3 length equals 15 residues. With 4 bases clipped from V and 7 bases from J, the junction kept 9 bases outside the gene matches. Germline-derived CDR1 and CDR2 are SGHRS and YFSETQ. CDR3 nucleotide sequence: TGCGCCAGCAGCCCGGGAAGCGGGAGTAGCGGGGAGCTGTTTTTT. This sequence encodes CASSPGSGSSGELFF.

The chain employs TRBV21-1 and TRBJ2-7; no check of the table's D call, TRBD1, against the DNA was made. TRBV21-1 corresponds to a pseudogene. This CDR3 is built from 15 residues. The CDR3, as DNA: TGTGCCACCTTTGGACCGGGACAGAGAAACTACGAGCAGTACTTC. This sequence encodes CATFGPGQRNYEQYF.

The J gene is TRBJ2-3, the V gene TRBV5-6; TRBD2 matches at 10 bases. Trimming at V came to 5 bases and at J to 1 base, leaving 1 base not matched to a gene. Germline V gene sequence: CDR1 SGHDT, CDR2 YYEEEE. The CDR3 extends over 14 amino acids. The CDR3 spells CASRGLAGTDTQYF. The CDR3 DNA reads as TGTGCCAGCAGAGGACTAGCGGGCACAGATACGCAGTATTTT.

This chain joins TRBV11-2 and TRBJ2-7; TRBD1 is a possible D gene (5 bases). Germline CDR1 reads SGHAT; CDR2 reads FQNNGV. The CDR3 has 15 residues. Trimming shortened V by 5 bases and J by 0 bases, and 14 bases separated the two germline ends. As DNA, the CDR3 is TGTGCCAGCAGCAAGGACATTGACAGCTCCTACGAGCAGTACTTC. This codes for CASSKDIDSSYEQYF.

V usage is TRBV28 and J usage is TRBJ2-7, with a possible D match to TRBD2 (5 bases). Trimming removed 8 bases at V and 0 bases at J, with 5 bases between. In germline, CDR1 is MDHEN, CDR2 SYDVKM. CDR3 length: 11 amino acids. The CDR3 DNA sequence: TGTGCCAGCGAGGGCTCCTACGAGCAGTACTTC. Translating it yields CASEGSYEQYF.

J is TRBJ2-1 and V is TRBV9; 11 nucleotides match TRBD2. J was trimmed by 1 base and V by 4 bases; bases with no gene match: 7. Germline CDR1 SGDLS, CDR2 YYNGEE. This CDR3 is built from 17 residues. The CDR3 DNA is TGTGCCAGCAGCACCCCCGGGACTAGCGGTTCCTACAATGAGCAGTTCTTC. Amino acid sequence: CASSTPGTSGSYNEQFF.

This clone was counted once. The V gene is TRBV3-1 (or the pseudogene TRBV3-2), the J gene TRBJ2-3, with D maybe TRBD2 (6 bases). The V end lost 4 bases, the J end lost 0 bases, and 14 bases lay between the germline ends. The CDR3 contains 16 residues. The V gene's germline CDR1 is LGHDT and CDR2 YNNKEL (reference sequence). CDR3 bases: TGTGCCAGCAGCCTCAGCGCCCGGGGGAGCACAGATACGCAGTATTTT. Its protein product is CASSLSARGSTDTQYF.

The rearrangement links TRBV30 to TRBJ1-5; no clear D gene. The CDR3 contains 13 residues. From germline, CDR1 is GTSNPN and CDR2 SVGIG (reference sequence). Trimming shortened V by 3 bases and J by 2 bases, and 8 bases separated the two germline ends. CDR3 DNA: TGTGCCTGGAGCCTAATGGGCAATCAGCCCCAGCATTTT. Translating gives CAWSLMGNQPQHF.

This clone was observed once. The chain carries TRBV19 and TRBJ2-2, with D possibly TRBD1 on 5 matching bases. The CDR3 has 16 residues. Germline-derived CDR1 and CDR2 are LNHDA and SQIVND (reference sequence). Trimming pared 7 bases from V and 2 bases from J, leaving 17 bases between. For the CDR3, the DNA is TGTGCCAGTAAAATAGGGGCGGCAGCCAACACCGGGGAGCTGTTTTTT. Protein product: CASKIGAAANTGELFF.

The V call is TRBV14, the J call TRBJ1-1, with 7 bases aligning to TRBD1. The CDR3 is made up of 17 amino acids. With 4 bases clipped from V and 1 base from J, the junction kept 12 bases outside the gene matches. Germline CDR1 SGHDN, CDR2 FVKESK. The CDR3 DNA is TGTGCCAGCAGCCGGGATGAGACAGGGCGGAGGAACACTGAAGCTTTCTTT. Translated: CASSRDETGRRNTEAFF.

The V gene is TRBV11-2, the J gene TRBJ2-2, with a tentative D call TRBD2 (6 bases). The length of the CDR3 is 14 residues. Trimming shortened V by 1 base and J by 5 bases, and 8 bases separated the two germline ends. Germline CDR1 SGHAT, CDR2 FQNNGV. The CDR3 region is CASSLAGETGELFF. CDR3 sequence (DNA): TGTGCCAGCAGCTTAGCGGGAGAAACCGGGGAGCTGTTTTTT.

This clone was seen a few times. The J gene is TRBJ1-6, the V gene TRBV4-1; TRBD1 matches at 8 bases. This CDR3 has 15 residues. Per the germline V gene, CDR1 is MGHRA and CDR2 is YSYEKL. V trimming: 3 bases; J trimming: 7 bases; junction bases outside the gene matches: 5. In nucleotides, the CDR3 is TGCGCCAGCAGCCAGTCGACAGGGGTCAATTCACCCCTCCACTTT. It encodes CASSQSTGVNSPLHF.

J is TRBJ1-1 and V is TRBV5-1; D possibly corresponds to TRBD1 (5 bases). The V gene lost 6 bases and the J gene lost 0 bases, with 24 bases spanning the gap. The CDR3 has 18 residues. CDR1 and CDR2 from the germline V gene are SGHRS and YFSETQ. Here the CDR3 DNA reads TGCGCCAGCACTTACATCGCTAAGGGGCCGTACATGAACACTGAAGCTTTCTTT. Protein: CASTYIAKGPYMNTEAFF.

On this clone: The junction differs from germline at one of its ends, possibly a read error. V is TRBV19 and J is TRBJ2-3; 9 bases line up with TRBD1. From germline, CDR1 is LNHDA and CDR2 SQIVND (reference sequence). The CDR3 is 20 residues long. CDR3 sequence reads: CASSLDGWGQGAFSTDTQYF. Written as DNA, the CDR3 is TGTGCCAGTAGTCTAGATGGATGGGGACAGGGAGCCTTTAGCACAGATACGCAGTATTTT.

The genes are TRBV10-3 and TRBJ2-3; D is possibly TRBD2 (6 bases). Germline V gives CDR1 ENHRY, CDR2 SYGVKD. The CDR3 is made up of 14 amino acids. The germline V and J ends were trimmed by 6 bases and 0 bases, with 10 bases remaining between them. CDR3 residues: CAIRSGVSTDTQYF. The CDR3 coding sequence is TGTGCCATCAGGTCGGGGGTTAGCACAGATACGCAGTATTTT.

This chain links TRBV7-8 with TRBJ2-7, with 8 positions matching TRBD1. This CDR3 has 15 residues. Germline CDR1 is SGHVS and CDR2 is FQNEAQ. The junction had 6 bases not matched to a gene; V was cut back by 3 bases and J by 2 bases. The CDR3 region is CASSFRQGTPYEQYF. Written as DNA, the CDR3 is TGTGCCAGCAGCTTTAGACAGGGGACGCCCTACGAGCAGTACTTC.

The rearrangement uses TRBV29-1 and TRBJ2-1; perhaps TRBD2 as D (5 bases). Germline-derived CDR1 and CDR2 are SQVTM and ANQGSEA. V shed 1 base and J shed 6 bases, with 10 bases lying between them. This CDR3 comprises 13 residues. This chain's CDR3 is CSVEGRGFNEQFF. CDR3 coding DNA: TGCAGCGTTGAAGGTCGGGGATTCAATGAGCAGTTCTTC.

The chain uses TRBV27 and TRBJ2-7; 9 bases line up with TRBD2. Losses at the gene ends were 3 bases for V and 3 bases for J; bases not matched to a gene: 3. Germline V CDR1 and CDR2: MNHEY, SMNVEV (reference sequence). CDR3 length: 14 amino acids. CDR3 bases: TGTGCCAGCAGTTTCGTAGCGGGAGACTACGAGCAGTACTTC. Its translation: CASSFVAGDYEQYF.

The V gene is TRBV15, the J gene TRBJ2-7, with D possibly being TRBD1 (5 bases). V was trimmed by 6 bases and J by 0 bases, leaving 21 bases between them. Germline V gene lookup returns CDR1 LNHNV and CDR2 YYDKDF (reference sequence). The CDR3 runs 17 residues. DNA of the CDR3: TGTGCCACCAGTGCAAAGCCCGCAAGGGGAAACTCCTACGAGCAGTACTTC. It codes for CATSAKPARGNSYEQYF.

This chain joins TRBV19 and TRBJ2-1, with TRBD1 matching 7 bases. This CDR3 spans 16 amino acids. Germline V lookup: CDR1 LNHDA, CDR2 SQIVND (reference sequence). Trimming removed 4 bases from V and 5 bases from J; junction bases left unmatched: 11. CDR3 bases: TGTGCCAGTAGTACCCCTGGCAGGGGGTCCGACAATGAGCAGTTCTTC. This codes for CASSTPGRGSDNEQFF.

This chain joins TRBV30 and TRBJ2-5; 8 bases map to TRBD2. Germline trimming cut 2 bases from V and 2 bases from J; bases unmatched to any gene: 7. Per the germline V gene, CDR1 is GTSNPN and CDR2 is SVGIG (reference sequence). The CDR3 spans 15 residues. The CDR3 loop is CAWSSRGALQETQYF. CDR3 DNA sequence: TGTGCCTGGAGTTCGCGGGGGGCCTTGCAAGAGACCCAGTACTTC.

The chain employs TRBV6-6 and TRBJ1-3; a possible D gene is TRBD1 (5 bases). V was pared by 5 bases and J by 0 bases, with 11 bases between. Germline lookup yields CDR1 MNHNY and CDR2 SVGAGI (reference sequence). This CDR3 contains 15 residues. In nucleotides, the CDR3 is TGTGCCAGCAGTAAGACAGTGCGCTCTGGAAACACCATATATTTT. Encoded protein: CASSKTVRSGNTIYF.

The rearrangement links TRBV10-3 to TRBJ2-3; 8 positions match TRBD2. The germline gives CDR1 ENHRY, CDR2 SYGVKD. The CDR3 loop spans 15 amino acids. Unmatched junction bases numbered 11, after V lost 6 bases and J lost 6 bases. The CDR3 loop is CAISLGGAGEDTQYF. CDR3 nucleotides: TGTGCCATCAGCCTCGGGGGAGCGGGAGAGGATACGCAGTATTTT.

CDR3 sequence: CASTRSPNEKLFF. In DNA, the CDR3 is TGTGCCAGCACAAGAAGCCCTAATGAAAAACTGTTTTTT. This sequence joins TRBV6-5 and TRBJ1-4; D is undetermined. The CDR3 covers 13 residues. The germline gives CDR1 MNHEY, CDR2 SVGAGI. V lost 7 bases, J lost 3 bases, and 9 bases lay in between.